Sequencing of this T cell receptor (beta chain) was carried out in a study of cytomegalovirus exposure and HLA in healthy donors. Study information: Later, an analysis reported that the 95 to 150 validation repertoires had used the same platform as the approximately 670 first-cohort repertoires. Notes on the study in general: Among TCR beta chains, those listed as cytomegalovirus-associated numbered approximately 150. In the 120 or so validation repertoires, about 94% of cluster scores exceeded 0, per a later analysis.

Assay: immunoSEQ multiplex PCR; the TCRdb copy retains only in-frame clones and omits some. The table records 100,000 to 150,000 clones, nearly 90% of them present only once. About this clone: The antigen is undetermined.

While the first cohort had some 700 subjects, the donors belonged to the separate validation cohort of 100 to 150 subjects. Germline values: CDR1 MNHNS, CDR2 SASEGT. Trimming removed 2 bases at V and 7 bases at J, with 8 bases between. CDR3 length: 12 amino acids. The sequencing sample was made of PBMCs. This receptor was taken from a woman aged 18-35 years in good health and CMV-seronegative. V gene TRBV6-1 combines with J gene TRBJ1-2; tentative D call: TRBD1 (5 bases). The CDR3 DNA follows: TGTGCCAGCAGTGAATTCACAGGTGGCTACACCTTC. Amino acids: CASSEFTGGYTF.